Below, 30 T cell receptor beta chains from the same sample are listed, as sequenced in a study of CD8+ T cells in alopecia areata. Sequencing relied on a cDNA template that was reverse transcribed from extracted RNA. TCRdb's copy holds only in-frame clones and misses some; the assay was immunoSEQ multiplex PCR. The repertoire holds about 70,000 clones, with approximately 30% as singletons. Indicated treatment: oral pan-JAK inhibitor, 5-10 mg twice daily. The input for sequencing was CD8+ T cells sorted from blood, taken at week 4, from a patient treated with tofacitinib. The receptors here all came from a human donor with alopecia areata.

This chain joins TRBV29-1 and TRBJ1-1; no firm D call. The CDR3 extends over 12 amino acids. The ends were cut back, 4 bases at V and 3 bases at J, with 9 bases in the middle. Looked up from germline, CDR1 is SQVTM and CDR2 is ANQGSEA. CDR3 in DNA: TGCAGCGTTGGGGGAGATTACACTGAAGCTTTCTTT. Protein sequence: CSVGGDYTEAFF.

The genes are TRBV7-3 and TRBJ2-7; 7 nucleotides align to TRBD2. J lost 6 bases, V lost 5 bases, and 7 bases had no gene match. The germline CDR1 and CDR2 sequences are SGHTA and FQGTGA. The CDR3 length is 13 residues. DNA of the CDR3: TGTGCCAGCAGCCTGGGCGGGAGCTCCGAGCAGTACTTC. Its protein is CASSLGGSSEQYF.

The chain has TRBV29-1 and TRBJ2-3; 10 bases line up with TRBD2. Per germline, CDR1 SQVTM and CDR2 ANQGSEA. The CDR3 covers 15 residues. Trimming cost V 4 bases and J 5 bases; bases outside gene matches: 9. CDR3 protein: CSVVGLAAKRDTQYF. The CDR3 DNA is TGCAGCGTTGTCGGACTAGCGGCAAAGCGAGATACGCAGTATTTT.

This chain uses TRBV5-4 with TRBJ2-5; D gene unclear. The CDR3 extends over 13 amino acids. V was pared by 3 bases and J by 0 bases, with 6 bases between. Germline V CDR1 and CDR2: SGHNT, YYREEE (reference sequence). The CDR3 loop reads CASSSGYQETQYF. DNA of the CDR3: TGTGCCAGCAGCTCCGGGTACCAAGAGACCCAGTACTTC.

This clone was observed a handful of times. The chain employs TRBV29-1 and TRBJ1-5, with 7 bases identical to TRBD1. V gave up 4 bases and J gave up 11 bases; unmatched junction bases: 8. This CDR3 region has 12 residues. CDR1 is SQVTM and CDR2 is ANQGSEA in the germline V gene. CDR3 sequence reads: CSVAQGEGAQHF. For the CDR3, the DNA is TGCAGCGTTGCCCAGGGGGAAGGGGCCCAGCATTTT.

This clone was counted once. The V call is TRBV28, the J call TRBJ2-7; D call uncertain. The germline gives CDR1 MDHEN, CDR2 SYDVKM. This CDR3 region has 12 residues. Trimming took 7 bases from V and 3 from J, leaving 10 bases between them. In DNA, the CDR3 is TGTGCCAGCAAGGGCATCTTCTACGAGCAGTACTTC. Protein: CASKGIFYEQYF.

Here the CDR3 reads CSVRSIVGQGYEQYF. CDR3 nucleotides: TGCAGCGTTAGATCGATAGTAGGACAGGGCTACGAGCAGTACTTC. The J gene is TRBJ2-7, the V gene TRBV29-1; 8 nucleotides line up with TRBD1. Germline values: CDR1 SQVTM, CDR2 ANQGSEA. V was pared by 5 bases and J by 3 bases, with 12 bases of the junction left unmatched. The CDR3 has 15 residues.

DNA of the CDR3: TGCAGTGCTAGAGTGGTTGGCGAGCAGTACTTC. The encoded protein is CSARVVGEQYF. This chain connects TRBV20-1 to TRBJ2-7; D unresolved. Trimming removed 1 base from V and 6 bases from J, with 7 bases in between. CDR3 size: 11 residues. Germline CDR1 reads DFQATT; CDR2 reads SNEGSKA (reference sequence).

The chain uses TRBV29-1 and TRBJ1-4; D gene uncertain. The germline V gene has CDR1 SQVTM and CDR2 ANQGSEA. Between the trimmed V and J ends, which lost 0 bases and 7 bases, there was a span of 0 bases. This CDR3 has 10 residues. Written as DNA, the CDR3 is TGCAGCGTTGAAGATGAAAAACTGTTTTTT. This sequence encodes CSVEDEKLFF.

The chain is built from TRBV30 and TRBJ2-5, with 8 bases that match TRBD2. This CDR3 is 13 amino acids long. Germline V lookup: CDR1 GTSNPN, CDR2 SVGIG (reference sequence). The V gene end was trimmed by 2 bases and the J gene end by 7 bases; junction bases not matched to a gene: 6. CDR3 sequence: CAWSPGLERTQYF. CDR3 DNA sequence: TGTGCCTGGAGTCCGGGACTAGAGAGGACCCAGTACTTC.

Only a few counts were recorded for this clone. The rearrangement uses TRBV7-9 and TRBJ2-3; D is ambiguous. The CDR3 runs to 14 residues. Germline V gene sequence: CDR1 SEHNR, CDR2 FQNEAQ (reference sequence). Trimming stripped 1 base from V and 6 bases from J, with 11 bases between. Here the CDR3 DNA reads TGTGCCAGCAGCTTAGACCATCCCGGGGATACGCAGTATTTT. Translation: CASSLDHPGDTQYF.

The chain combines TRBV29-1 with TRBJ2-1; TRBD2 is a possible D gene (6 bases). This CDR3 has 16 residues. Germline V gene data show CDR1 as SQVTM and CDR2 as ANQGSEA. CDR3 in amino acids: CSALSSAYLSYNEQFF. The CDR3 nucleotides are TGCAGTGCACTATCTAGCGCCTACCTCTCCTACAATGAGCAGTTCTTC.

This clone occurred a few times. The chain couples TRBV29-1 to TRBJ1-2; D not resolved. The CDR3 length is 13 residues. Deletions cut 6 bases from V and 7 bases from J, with 18 bases between. Germline assignment: CDR1 SQVTM and CDR2 ANQGSEA. For the CDR3, the DNA is TGCAGCGTCTATGCTCGCCCCTCTTTTGGCTACACCTTC. It translates to CSVYARPSFGYTF.

As concerns this clone: Within the sample, other DNA sequences also encode this same CDR3. The rearrangement uses TRBV30 and TRBJ2-7; no clear D gene. V lost 0 bases and J lost 3, with 6 bases in between. The CDR3 consists of 12 residues. The germline V gene has CDR1 GTSNPN and CDR2 SVGIG (reference sequence). CDR3 bases: TGTGCCTGGAGTGTACGGAGCTACGAGCAGTACTTC. It yields the protein CAWSVRSYEQYF.

This chain links TRBV23-1 with TRBJ1-2; 10 bases are a match to TRBD1. TRBV23-1 qualifies as an ORF whose function is uncertain. This CDR3 is 18 amino acids long. After removal of 0 bases from V and 8 bases from J, the junction contained 15 bases not matched to a gene. CDR3 sequence (DNA): TGCGCCAGCAGTCAATCTACGCTTATAACCGGGACAGGGGCGGGCTACACCTTC. This encodes CASSQSTLITGTGAGYTF.

This clone occurred a few times. The chain employs TRBV30 and TRBJ1-5; a weak D match, TRBD1 (5 bases). Trimming left V 4 bases short and J 5 bases short, with 12 bases between. The CDR3 extends over 13 amino acids. Germline assignment: CDR1 GTSNPN and CDR2 SVGIG (reference sequence). CDR3 loop: CAWTQMGDQPQHF. The CDR3 nucleotides are TGTGCCTGGACCCAGATGGGGGATCAGCCCCAGCATTTT.

This clone was detected a few times. The chain combines TRBV4-1 with TRBJ1-5; D remains ambiguous. V was shortened by 0 bases and J by 4 bases, with 10 bases between the two germline ends. The CDR3 extends over 15 amino acids. CDR1 MGHRA and CDR2 YSYEKL come from the germline V gene. CDR3 DNA sequence: TGCGCCAGCAGCCAAGATGGAGACGGTAATCAGCCCCAGCATTTT. Its translation: CASSQDGDGNQPQHF.

The chain links TRBV29-1 to TRBJ2-7; D call uncertain. Trimming removed 3 bases from V and 3 bases from J, with 6 bases in between. The CDR3 extends over 11 amino acids. The V gene's germline CDR1 is SQVTM and CDR2 ANQGSEA. The chain's CDR3 is CSVEAVYEQYF. CDR3 nucleotide sequence: TGCAGCGTTGAGGCAGTCTACGAGCAGTACTTC.

The chain links TRBV4-1 to TRBJ1-5; D remains ambiguous. The V end was cut by 1 base, the J end by 2 bases, with 9 bases between. CDR1 and CDR2 (germline): MGHRA, YSYEKL. The CDR3 spans 15 residues. CDR3 in DNA: TGCGCCAGCAGCCAAGGTGGTTACGGCAATCAGCCCCAGCATTTT. Translation gives CASSQGGYGNQPQHF.

The chain carries TRBV7-9 and TRBJ2-3, with no clear D. From germline, CDR1 is SEHNR and CDR2 FQNEAQ (reference sequence). This CDR3 has 11 residues. The germline V and J ends were trimmed by 5 bases and 6 bases, with 6 bases remaining between them. The CDR3 DNA is TGTGCCAGCAGCCCTCGGGATACGCAGTATTTT. Translation: CASSPRDTQYF.

Only a few counts were recorded for this clone. The chain joins TRBV2 to TRBJ2-7; 9 positions agree with TRBD1. Germline assignment: CDR1 SNHLY and CDR2 FYNNEI. With 3 bases clipped from V and 5 bases from J, the junction kept 5 bases outside the gene matches. This CDR3 is built from 14 residues. CDR3 sequence reads: CASSDTGGTDEQYF. For the CDR3, the DNA is TGTGCCAGCAGTGATACAGGGGGCACGGACGAGCAGTACTTC. The complete variable domain, with remaining parts taken from reference TRBV2 and TRBJ2-7, reads EPEVTQTPSHQVTQMGQEVILRCVPISNHLYFYWYRQILGQKVEFLVSFYNNEISEKSEIFDDQFSVERPDGSNFTLKIRSTKLEDSAMYFCASSDTGGTDEQYFGPGTRLTVT.

This chain connects TRBV4-1 to TRBJ2-7; a possible D gene is TRBD1 (6 bases). CDR3 size: 15 residues. The germline V gene encodes CDR1 MGHRA and CDR2 YSYEKL. V dropped 3 bases and J dropped 2 bases, with 14 bases sitting between them. The CDR3 bases are TGCGCCAGCAGCCAGATTGCTCAGGGGCCCTACGAGCAGTACTTC. Amino acids: CASSQIAQGPYEQYF.

This chain connects TRBV23-1 to TRBJ2-3, with D possibly being TRBD2 (6 bases). TRBV23-1 is assigned to the ORF class and has an uncertain function. This CDR3 comprises 13 residues. Trimming took 4 bases from V and 6 from J, leaving 11 bases between them. This chain's CDR3 is CASSPGGRDTQYF. In DNA, the CDR3 is TGCGCCAGCAGTCCTGGGGGGAGGGATACGCAGTATTTT.

This clone has a handful of counts. The CDR3 sequence is CALGQPQHF. The CDR3 nucleotides read TGTGCCTTGGGTCAGCCCCAGCATTTT. J is TRBJ1-5 and V is TRBV3-1 (or the pseudogene TRBV3-2), with D hard to call. Germline CDR1 is LGHDT and CDR2 is YNNKEL (reference sequence). V was clipped by 11 bases and J by 6 bases, with 5 bases between them. CDR3 length: 9 amino acids.

The gene calls are TRBV30 and TRBJ1-2, with TRBD1 as a possible D gene (5 bases). In germline, CDR1 is GTSNPN, CDR2 SVGIG (reference sequence). V was clipped by 1 base and J by 4 bases, with 10 bases between them. The CDR3 totals 13 residues. Here the CDR3 reads CAWSAGGGYGYTF. DNA for the CDR3: TGTGCCTGGAGTGCGGGGGGAGGCTATGGCTACACCTTC.

In this sample, this clone turned up a few times. The genes are TRBV6-6 and TRBJ1-5; D gene uncertain. With 4 bases removed from V and 5 bases from J, the gap between germline ends came to 12 bases. Germline-derived CDR1 and CDR2 are MNHNY and SVGAGI (reference sequence). This CDR3 comprises 14 residues. The CDR3 DNA is TGTGCCAGCAGTTGGACGGACCTCTATCAGCCCCAGCATTTT. It is translated as CASSWTDLYQPQHF.

The rearrangement joins TRBV29-1 to TRBJ2-1, with 9 bases identical to TRBD1. The germline V gene encodes CDR1 SQVTM and CDR2 ANQGSEA. Trimming removed 6 bases from V and 7 bases from J; junction bases left unmatched: 10. The CDR3 is 14 amino acids. The CDR3 DNA reads as TGCAGCGTCCAATTCAGGACAGGGGAGAATGAGCAGTTCTTC. Protein product: CSVQFRTGENEQFF.

This rearrangement joins TRBV30 to TRBJ1-1; D gene uncertain. The CDR3 contains 12 residues. V lost 0 bases and J lost 5, with 7 bases in between. Germline CDR1 GTSNPN, CDR2 SVGIG (reference sequence). The CDR3 DNA follows: TGTGCCTGGAGTGTAGGCCAGACTGAAGCTTTCTTT. It translates to CAWSVGQTEAFF.

The genes are TRBV29-1 and TRBJ2-2, with TRBD2 identical over 12 bases. This CDR3 has 13 amino acids. V shed 6 bases, J shed 5 bases, and the junction held 1 base outside the gene matches. Germline CDR1 reads SQVTM; CDR2 reads ANQGSEA. Here the CDR3 DNA reads TGCAGCGTCGGGACTAGCGGGACCGGGGAGCTGTTTTTT. Its protein product is CSVGTSGTGELFF.

The chain couples TRBV29-1 to TRBJ2-7; D remains ambiguous. This CDR3 is built from 11 residues. V lost 6 bases to trimming and J lost 3 bases, with 9 bases between them. The germline V gene has CDR1 SQVTM and CDR2 ANQGSEA. The CDR3 DNA is TGCAGCGTAAAACTGGACTACGAGCAGTACTTC. This codes for CSVKLDYEQYF.